These 23 T cell receptor beta chains were all obtained from the same sample, sequenced in a study of read filtering for tumor transcriptome and immune sequencing. Molecular barcoded adaptors covering alpha/delta and beta/gamma chains were used on approximately 400 ng RNA. Each CDR3 protein is one row after TCRdb ran MiXCR on the reads. The sample includes about 24,000 distinct CDR3 sequences, 20% to 25% of them seen just once. The sequencing sample was made of a population of CD138-negative cells sorted from bone marrow. Receptors originate from a donor at least 40 years old with multiple myeloma.

This clonotype was picked up a small number of times. The V gene is TRBV5-6, the J gene TRBJ2-1; D might be TRBD2 (6 bases). Germline CDR1 and CDR2: SGHDT and YYEEEE. The CDR3 length is 17 residues. Trimming pared 2 bases from V and 1 base from J, leaving 16 bases between. CDR3 sequence: CASSLIGGVRSYNEQFF. The CDR3 DNA is TGTGCCAGCAGCTTAATAGGAGGGGTAAGGTCCTACAATGAGCAGTTCTTC.

At least ten counts were recorded for this clonotype. The rearrangement links TRBV4-1 to TRBJ2-1; TRBD2 aligns across 10 bases. Per germline, CDR1 MGHRA and CDR2 YSYEKL. This CDR3 has 18 residues. Unmatched junction bases numbered 9, after V lost 1 base and J lost 3 bases. CDR3 sequence: CASSQVIPPSGSYNEQFF. The CDR3 DNA reads TGCGCCAGCAGCCAAGTCATCCCTCCTAGCGGGAGCTACAATGAGCAGTTCTTC.

Of note for this clonotype: With a much larger clone just one base away, this may be a read error. The chain links TRBV5-1 to TRBJ2-6; D unclear. The germline V gene encodes CDR1 SGHRS and CDR2 YFSETQ. V gave up 4 bases and J gave up 0 bases, with 8 bases separating them. This CDR3 contains 15 residues. The CDR3 sequence: CASSSYPSGANVLTF. CDR3 DNA sequence: TGCGCCAGCAGCAGTTATCCCTCTGGGGCCAACGTCCTGACTTTC.

This clonotype was counted many times. The chain recombines TRBV20-1 with TRBJ2-3; TRBD2 agrees at 7 bases. V dropped 3 bases and J dropped 2; count of bases not matched to a gene: 8. This CDR3 has 15 residues. The germline V gene encodes CDR1 DFQATT and CDR2 SNEGSKA (reference sequence). The CDR3 sequence is CSASVAGATTDTQYF. The CDR3 bases are TGCAGTGCTAGTGTGGCGGGAGCTACCACAGATACGCAGTATTTT.

There are many counts of this clonotype. A read error may explain this, as a much larger clone is one base away. The chain couples TRBV5-1 to TRBJ1-1; the D gene is possibly TRBD1 (6 bases). Per germline, CDR1 SGHRS and CDR2 YFSETQ. The CDR3 has 15 amino acids. The CDR3 is CASSTGLMGQTGAFF. The CDR3 nucleotides read TGCGCCAGCAGTACAGGGTTGATGGGGCAGACTGGAGCTTTCTTT.

This clonotype was counted many times. V is TRBV11-2 and J is TRBJ2-1, with 9 bases identical to TRBD2. The CDR3 sequence is 16 residues long. CDR1 is SGHAT, CDR2 FQNNGV, per germline. J gave up 0 bases and V 1 base, and 1 base lay outside the gene matches. DNA for the CDR3: TGTGCCAGCAGCTTAGCTAGCGGGATCTCCTACAATGAGCAGTTCTTC. Its translation is CASSLASGISYNEQFF.

Comment on this clonotype: This may be a read error: a much more frequent sequence differs by one nucleotide. The J gene is TRBJ2-1, the V gene TRBV21-1; the table's D gene call, TRBD2, was not cross checked with the DNA. TRBV21-1 is listed as a pseudogene. This CDR3 is built from 14 residues. This CDR3 is CASTSRCKELEGFF. The CDR3 DNA follows: TGTGCCAGCACCTCCCGATGTAAGGAGCTAGAGGGGTTCTTC.

This clonotype has a count of ten or more. The chain recombines TRBV3-1 with TRBJ2-1, with D possibly being TRBD1 (7 bases). V lost 3 bases to trimming and J lost 8 bases, with 17 bases between them. Germline V gene sequence: CDR1 LGHDT, CDR2 YNNKEL (reference sequence). The CDR3 length is 15 residues. CDR3 sequence (DNA): TGTGCCAGCAGCCATGGGACAGCGGGTATCGATGAGCAGTTCTTC. Translating gives CASSHGTAGIDEQFF.

This clonotype is judged medium-sized (0.01 to 0.1%). The V call is TRBV29-1, the J call TRBJ2-1, with 7 bases matching TRBD1. This CDR3 spans 13 amino acids. Germline V gives CDR1 SQVTM, CDR2 ANQGSEA. Trimming took 6 bases from V and 0 from J; bases not matched to a gene: 2. CDR3 coding DNA: TGCAGCGTGGGACAGAGCTCCTACAATGAGCAGTTCTTC. This codes for CSVGQSSYNEQFF.

This clonotype was recorded at least ten times. The chain recombines TRBV18 with TRBJ2-7; the D is unclear. The CDR3 has 13 amino acids. From germline, CDR1 is KGHSH and CDR2 LQKENI. Trimming left V 4 bases short and J 0 bases short, with 7 bases between. Written as DNA, the CDR3 is TGTGCCAGCTCACAGCCCGACTCCTACGAGCAGTACTTC. Amino acid sequence: CASSQPDSYEQYF.

The V and J genes are TRBV4-2 and TRBJ2-7, with 13 bases identical to TRBD2. The trim removed 3 bases at V and 4 bases at J, leaving 9 bases unmatched. The CDR3 runs to 17 residues. The V gene's germline CDR1 is LGHNA and CDR2 YNFKEQ. The CDR3: CASSHNPGLAGSYEQYF. The CDR3 bases are TGTGCCAGCAGCCACAATCCGGGACTAGCGGGATCATACGAGCAGTACTTC.

This clonotype was seen many times. V gene TRBV6-4 combines with J gene TRBJ2-1, with 9 bases fitting TRBD2. The CDR3 covers 13 residues. J lost 8 bases, V lost 5 bases, and 4 bases had no gene match. Germline-derived CDR1 and CDR2 are MRHNA and SNTAGT. In nucleotides, the CDR3 is TGTGCCAGCAGTAGCGGGAGGACTTATGAGCAGTTCTTC. Amino acids: CASSSGRTYEQFF.

The sample holds many counts of this clonotype. Here the CDR3 reads CASSLSGGSYEQYF. CDR3 sequence (DNA): TGCGCCAGCAGCTTGAGTGGCGGCTCCTACGAGCAGTACTTC. The rearrangement uses TRBV5-1 and TRBJ2-7; D gene ambiguous. The germline V gene encodes CDR1 SGHRS and CDR2 YFSETQ. V lost 1 base to trimming and J lost 0 bases, with 8 bases between them. The CDR3 contains 14 residues.

This clonotype has just a few counts. The V call is TRBV29-1, the J call TRBJ2-7; no reliable D call. Germline V gene sequence: CDR1 SQVTM, CDR2 ANQGSEA. V was pared by 4 bases and J by 2 bases, with 12 bases between. CDR3 length: 13 residues. CDR3 amino acids: CSVGSRTPYEQYF. The CDR3 bases are TGCAGCGTTGGATCCAGAACGCCCTACGAGCAGTACTTC.

This clonotype occurred many times. V usage is TRBV3-1 and J usage is TRBJ2-1; perhaps TRBD2 as D (5 bases). V was pared by 3 bases and J by 4 bases, with 13 bases between. CDR1 is LGHDT and CDR2 is YNNKEL in the germline V gene (reference sequence). The CDR3 is 15 residues long. CDR3 DNA sequence: TGTGCCAGCAGCCACGCACTAGTTTGGTACAATGAGCAGTTCTTC. Amino acid sequence: CASSHALVWYNEQFF.

This clonotype was seen more than once but under ten times. The chain carries TRBV20-1 and TRBJ1-3; D possibly corresponds to TRBD1 (5 bases). Germline V gene sequence: CDR1 DFQATT, CDR2 SNEGSKA (reference sequence). The CDR3 has 14 amino acids. V was pared by 5 bases and J by 2 bases, with 13 bases between. CDR3 DNA sequence: TGCAGTGCTTCCTCTGACAGCGCTGGAAACACCATATATTTT. Translation gives CSASSDSAGNTIYF.

This clonotype was picked up many times. V usage is TRBV9 and J usage is TRBJ2-7, with D perhaps assigned TRBD1 or TRBD2 (5 bases each). This CDR3 spans 15 amino acids. Germline loops: CDR1 SGDLS, CDR2 YYNGEE. The V end lost 0 bases, the J end lost 0 bases, and 10 bases lay between the germline ends. CDR3: CASSVEGTPSYEQYF. The CDR3 DNA sequence: TGTGCCAGCAGCGTAGAGGGGACCCCCTCCTACGAGCAGTACTTC.

This clonotype was seen ten or more times. The chain uses TRBV19 and TRBJ2-1, with 10 bases lining up with TRBD2. After removal of 3 bases from V and 2 bases from J, the junction contained 4 bases not matched to a gene. Germline V gene sequence: CDR1 LNHDA, CDR2 SQIVND (reference sequence). The CDR3 has 16 amino acids. The CDR3 reads CASSMGTSGTYNEQFF. DNA for the CDR3: TGTGCCAGTAGTATGGGTACTAGCGGGACCTACAATGAGCAGTTCTTC.

There are many counts of this clonotype. This clone may be a read error of a much larger clone one base away. The chain carries TRBV29-1 and TRBJ2-1; D is unresolved. CDR1 is SQVTM and CDR2 is ANQGSEA in the germline V gene. The CDR3 loop spans 13 amino acids. The CDR3: CSASVSSYNERFF. The CDR3 DNA reads as TGCAGCGCCAGTGTTAGCTCCTACAATGAGCGGTTCTTC.

V and J are TRBV4-1 and TRBJ1-1; D not resolved. The V gene lost 0 bases and the J gene lost 7 bases, with 12 bases spanning the gap. The V gene's germline CDR1 is MGHRA and CDR2 YSYEKL. The CDR3 extends over 14 amino acids. For the CDR3, the DNA is TGCGCCAGCAGCCAAGAGCCGGGAGCCCTTGAAGCTTTCTTT. Amino acid sequence: CASSQEPGALEAFF.

Ten or more counts support this clonotype. This rearrangement joins TRBV19 to TRBJ2-3; 7 nucleotides line up with TRBD2. V lost 3 bases, J lost 4 bases, and 4 bases stayed unmatched. The CDR3 spans 14 residues. Germline assignment: CDR1 LNHDA and CDR2 SQIVND (reference sequence). The CDR3 nucleotides read TGTGCCAGTAGTATTTTGCTAGCGGCAGATACGCAGTATTTT. It translates to CASSILLAADTQYF.

This clonotype has a handful of counts. One end of the junction fails to match germline, which may point to a read error. CDR3: CSARDLHGTSNSYGQYF. The CDR3 coding sequence is TGCAGTGCTAGAGACCTACACGGGACTAGCAACTCCTACGGGCAGTACTTC. The gene calls are TRBV20-1 and TRBJ2-7; 9 bases align to TRBD2. CDR1 and CDR2 (germline): DFQATT, SNEGSKA (reference sequence). CDR3 size: 17 residues.

The table lists this clonotype with many counts. The gene calls are TRBV24-1 and TRBJ2-2, with TRBD2 matching 7 bases. There are 15 residues in the CDR3. V trimming: 7 bases; J trimming: 6 bases; junction bases outside the gene matches: 10. Germline V gene data show CDR1 as KGHDR and CDR2 as SFDVKD. CDR3 region: CATSLLGLNAGELFF. CDR3 bases: TGTGCCACCAGCCTACTGGGACTAAACGCCGGGGAGCTGTTTTTT.